This T cell receptor beta chain was documented in a study of shared clonotypes between healthy human individuals. As for the study in general: Used for every donor were three CD4 naive, three CD4 memory, two CD8 naive and one CD8 memory plate.

As regards this clone: Its target is not known.

CD8 cells classed as naive were CD45RO-negative and positively selected for CCR7, excluding terminally differentiated effector memory CD45RA+ cells. It was approximately 0.2 ug DNA, 25,000 to 35,000 T cell genomes, that sorted-subset replicate PCRs used. Repertoires were generated with immunoSEQ multiplex PCR, while TCRdb's copy carries only in-frame clones and drops some. This sample yields about 2.1 million clones, of which approximately 94% are seen a single time; around 1.7% belongs to the top ten. General observations from the study: With few donors, the genetic and exposure-history diversity represented was limited. The study generally estimated greater richness for naive than memory subsets.

Input material: naive CD8+ T cells from PBMCs. The source of this sequence is a man between 18 and 35 years old in good health. Some clones in this sample may be carry-over from other donors' samples.

CDR3 DNA: TGTGCCAGCAGCTTTGTGGGTTCTCCTGGCTACACCTTC. Translating it yields CASSFVGSPGYTF. This chain connects TRBV5-4 to TRBJ1-2; D not resolved. The CDR3 extends over 13 amino acids. CDR1 is SGHNT, CDR2 YYREEE, per germline (reference sequence). Trimming shortened V by 2 bases and J by 7 bases, and 12 bases separated the two germline ends. The full variable domain, in which reference TRBV5-4 and TRBJ1-2 provide the parts outside the CDR3, is ETGVTQSPTHLIKTRGQQVTLRCSSQSGHNTVSWYQQALGQGPQFIFQYYREEENGRGNFPPRFSGLQFPNYSSELNVNALELDDSALYLCASSFVGSPGYTFGSGTRLTVV.